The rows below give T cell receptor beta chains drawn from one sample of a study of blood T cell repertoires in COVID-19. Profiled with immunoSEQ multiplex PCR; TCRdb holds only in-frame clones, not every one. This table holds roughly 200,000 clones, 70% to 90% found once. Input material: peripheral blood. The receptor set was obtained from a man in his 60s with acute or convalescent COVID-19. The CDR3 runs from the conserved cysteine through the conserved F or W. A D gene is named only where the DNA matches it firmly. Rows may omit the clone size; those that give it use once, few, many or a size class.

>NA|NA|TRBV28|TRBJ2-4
TGTGCCATCCAAGCGGGTGCCAAAAACATTCAGTACTTC
CAIQAGAKNIQYF
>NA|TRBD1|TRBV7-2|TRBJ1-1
TGTGCCAGCAGCACCCGGACAGGGGCGAACACTGAAGCTTTCTTT
CASSTRTGANTEAFF
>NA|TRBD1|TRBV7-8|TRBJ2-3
TGTGCCAGCAGTTGGACAGGGAGCACAGATACGCAGTATTTT
CASSWTGSTDTQYF
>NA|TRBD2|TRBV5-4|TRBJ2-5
TGTGCCAGCAGCCTTGCGGGGGTAGGAGAGACCCAGTACTTC
CASSLAGVGETQYF
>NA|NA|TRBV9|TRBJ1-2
TGTGCCAGCAGTAAAACAGGGCTAGCCTATGGCTACACCTTC
CASSKTGLAYGYTF
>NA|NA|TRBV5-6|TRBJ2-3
TGTGCCAGCAGCTTGGCCTGGGGGGTTGGCACAGATACGCAGTATTTT
CASSLAWGVGTDTQYF
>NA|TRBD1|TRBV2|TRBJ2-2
TGTGCCAGCAGTGTCCGGCGGGACAGGGCTGGCACCGGGGAGCTGTTTTTT
CASSVRRDRAGTGELFF
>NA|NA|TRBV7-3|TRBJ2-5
TGTGCCAGCAGCACCACCGCGGGAAAGGGGGAGACCCAGTACTTC
CASSTTAGKGETQYF
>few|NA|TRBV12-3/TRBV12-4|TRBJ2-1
TGTGCCAGCAGCCGAGGTTACAATGAGCAGTTCTTC
CASSRGYNEQFF
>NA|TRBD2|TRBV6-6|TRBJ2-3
TGTGCCAGCAGTTCTCCAGCGGGAGCAGGGACAGATACGCAGTATTTT
CASSSPAGAGTDTQYF
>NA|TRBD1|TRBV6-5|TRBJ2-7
TGTGCCAGCAGTTACCAGGGACAGGGAGCATACGAGCAGTACTTC
CASSYQGQGAYEQYF
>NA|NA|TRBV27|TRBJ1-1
TGTGCCAGCAGTGCGAAGTTGGACACTGAAGCTTTCTTT
CASSAKLDTEAFF
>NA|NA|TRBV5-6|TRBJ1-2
TGTGCCAGCAGCTTGATGGGGCAGAACTATGGCTACACCTTC
CASSLMGQNYGYTF
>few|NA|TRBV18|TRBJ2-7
TGTGCCAGCTCACCGATGGGCGTTTCCTACGAGCAGTACTTC
CASSPMGVSYEQYF
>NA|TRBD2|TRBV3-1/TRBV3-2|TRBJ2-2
TGTGCCAGCAGCCAAGAGCGCGGGAGAGGTACCGGGGAGCTGTTTTTT
CASSQERGRGTGELFF
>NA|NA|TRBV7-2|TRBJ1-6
TGTGCCAGCAGGCGAAGGGGTGAAGGATCACCCCTCCACTTT
CASRRRGEGSPLHF
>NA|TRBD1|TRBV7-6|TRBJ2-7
TGTGCCAGCAGCTTCCCGGACAGGGAAGACGAGCAGTACTTC
CASSFPDREDEQYF